One sample yielded the 30 T cell receptor beta chains listed below, sequenced in a study of cytotoxic CD8 clonotypes in ibrutinib-treated CLL. Assay used: immunoSEQ multiplex PCR; TCRdb lists only in-frame clones, some missing. The sample includes 140,000 to 150,000 clones, around 76% of them seen just once. Sequencing was performed on PBMCs, taken after 24 months of ibrutinib treatment. These receptors came from a human donor with chronic lymphocytic leukemia.

The rearrangement links TRBV28 to TRBJ1-5; possibly TRBD1 for D (5 bases). This CDR3 region has 14 residues. V was pared by 0 bases and J by 9 bases, with 12 bases between. Germline values: CDR1 MDHEN, CDR2 SYDVKM. CDR3 sequence reads: CASSLWRGTGPQHF. CDR3 nucleotide sequence: TGTGCCAGCAGTTTATGGCGGGGCACGGGGCCCCAGCATTTT.

This rearrangement joins TRBV5-5 to TRBJ1-5; 10 bases match TRBD1. The CDR3 contains 15 residues. With V trimmed by 4 bases and J by 6 bases, 7 bases remained unmatched. CDR1 and CDR2 (germline): SGHKS, YYEKEE (reference sequence). CDR3 amino acids: CASSGGTGVVQPQHF. CDR3 sequence (DNA): TGTGCCAGCAGCGGGGGGACAGGGGTAGTTCAGCCCCAGCATTTT. Drawing the rest from reference TRBV5-5 and TRBJ1-5, the complete variable domain is DAGVTQSPTHLIKTRGQQVTLRCSPISGHKSVSWYQQVLGQGPQFIFQYYEKEERGRGNFPDRFSARQFPNYSSELNVNALLLGDSALYLCASSGGTGVVQPQHFGDGTRLSIL.

This chain links TRBV4-2 with TRBJ1-5; the D gene is possibly TRBD1 (5 bases). CDR3 size: 18 residues. CDR1 and CDR2 from the germline V gene are LGHNA and YNFKEQ. V was pared by 7 bases and J by 0 bases, with 22 bases between. The CDR3, as DNA: TGTGCCAGCACACCGCTGGCAGGGTGGGGGTATAGCAATCAGCCCCAGCATTTT. Protein sequence: CASTPLAGWGYSNQPQHF.

The chain uses TRBV7-2 and TRBJ2-1; D is unresolved. Germline CDR1 and CDR2: SGHTA and FQGNSA. V lost 0 bases to trimming and J lost 15 bases, with 12 bases between them. CDR3 length: 12 residues. CDR3 sequence: CASSLAAARRFF. The CDR3 bases are TGTGCCAGCAGCTTAGCTGCGGCCAGGCGGTTCTTC.

V is TRBV2 and J is TRBJ2-7; D not certain. Deletions cut 8 bases from V and 2 bases from J, with 13 bases between. The CDR3 spans 13 residues. The V gene's germline CDR1 is SNHLY and CDR2 FYNNEI. The CDR3 DNA follows: TGTGCCAGCTCCCCGGCGGAAACCTACGAGCAGTACTTC. Translated: CASSPAETYEQYF.

The chain has TRBV4-1 and TRBJ2-5, with TRBD2 as a possible D gene (5 bases). The CDR3 has 15 amino acids. With 3 bases removed from V and 3 bases from J, the gap between germline ends came to 14 bases. CDR1 is MGHRA and CDR2 is YSYEKL in the germline V gene. CDR3 protein: CASSQIGLPKETQYF. The CDR3 coding sequence is TGCGCCAGCAGCCAGATAGGACTTCCAAAAGAGACCCAGTACTTC.

The genes are TRBV5-1 and TRBJ2-5; D unclear. Between the trimmed V and J ends, which lost 0 bases and 5 bases, there was a span of 11 bases. CDR3 length equals 14 residues. CDR1 is SGHRS, CDR2 YFSETQ, per germline. The CDR3 spells CASSLAGSWETQYF. CDR3 nucleotides: TGCGCCAGCAGCTTGGCCGGGTCTTGGGAGACCCAGTACTTC. Full variable domain (remainder filled in from reference TRBV5-1 and TRBJ2-5): KAGVTQTPRYLIKTRGQQVTLSCSPISGHRSVSWYQQTPGQGLQFLFEYFSETQRNKGNFPGRFSGRQFSNSRSEMNVSTLELGDSALYLCASSLAGSWETQYFGPGTRLLVL.

The V and J genes are TRBV5-3 and TRBJ2-6; D unresolved. TRBV5-3 is marked as an open reading frame, function uncertain. Trimming removed 4 bases at V and 4 bases at J, with 15 bases between. CDR3 length equals 16 residues. The CDR3 region is CARSRMLLEGANVLTF. CDR3 nucleotide sequence: TGTGCCAGAAGCCGGATGCTGTTGGAGGGGGCCAACGTCCTGACTTTC.

This clone was picked up one time. The chain combines TRBV19 with TRBJ2-3, with 8 bases fitting TRBD2. The CDR3 extends over 14 amino acids. Trimming cost V 5 bases and J 3 bases; bases outside gene matches: 4. Per germline, CDR1 LNHDA and CDR2 SQIVND (reference sequence). CDR3 nucleotide sequence: TGTGCCAGTAGTCCCGGGGGGGGGACAGATACGCAGTATTTT. It is translated as CASSPGGGTDTQYF.

The chain couples TRBV6-5 to TRBJ2-6; D is uncertain. Germline V gives CDR1 MNHEY, CDR2 SVGAGI. This CDR3 comprises 14 residues. V lost 6 bases, J lost 0 bases, and 6 bases lay in between. This chain's CDR3 is CASSPASGANVLTF. DNA for the CDR3: TGTGCCAGCAGCCCAGCCTCTGGGGCCAACGTCCTGACTTTC.

This sequence joins TRBV7-9 and TRBJ1-4, with D possibly TRBD1 on 6 matching bases. V was clipped by 7 bases and J by 8 bases, with 20 bases between them. Germline V gives CDR1 SEHNR, CDR2 FQNEAQ (reference sequence). This CDR3 spans 15 amino acids. Here the CDR3 DNA reads TGTGCCAGCACCCCAGAGGGGGGGGCAGGGGAAAAACTGTTTTTT. The encoded protein is CASTPEGGAGEKLFF.

The rearrangement links TRBV7-2 to TRBJ1-2; a weak D match, TRBD1 (5 bases). Looked up from germline, CDR1 is SGHTA and CDR2 is FQGNSA. Trimming left V 3 bases short and J 9 bases short, with 14 bases between. This CDR3 contains 13 residues. CDR3 in DNA: TGTGCCAGCAGCTTTGTAGGGGCGGGGAGCTACACCTTC. Amino acid sequence: CASSFVGAGSYTF.

The V and J genes are TRBV11-1 and TRBJ2-1, with 10 bases that match TRBD2. This CDR3 is built from 16 residues. V trimming: 5 bases; J trimming: 6 bases; junction bases outside the gene matches: 10. CDR1 SGHAT and CDR2 FQDESV come from the germline V gene (reference sequence). The CDR3 loop is CASSATFGTSANEQFF. CDR3 nucleotides: TGTGCCAGCAGCGCCACTTTCGGGACTAGCGCCAATGAGCAGTTCTTC.

The rearrangement joins TRBV5-1 to TRBJ2-1, with D unresolved. This CDR3 has 16 amino acids. V lost 3 bases and J lost 0, with 13 bases in between. Germline assignment: CDR1 SGHRS and CDR2 YFSETQ. The CDR3 protein is CASSWIPADSYNEQFF. In DNA form, the CDR3 reads TGCGCCAGCAGCTGGATTCCGGCGGACTCCTACAATGAGCAGTTCTTC.

The genes are TRBV7-9 and TRBJ1-2; tentatively, D is TRBD1 (6 bases). V lost 6 bases to trimming and J lost 5 bases, with 16 bases between them. CDR1 SEHNR and CDR2 FQNEAQ come from the germline V gene (reference sequence). The CDR3 is 14 amino acids. The CDR3 loop is CASRPSGAPYGYTF. DNA for the CDR3: TGTGCCAGCAGACCCTCAGGGGCCCCATATGGCTACACCTTC.

The chain uses TRBV5-4 and TRBJ1-1, with D maybe TRBD1 (6 bases). This CDR3 contains 15 residues. The germline CDR1 and CDR2 sequences are SGHNT and YYREEE (reference sequence). V was pared by 4 bases and J by 0 bases, with 13 bases between. CDR3 DNA sequence: TGTGCCAGCAGCCCCCCGGACAGAGTGAACACTGAAGCTTTCTTT. This gives the protein CASSPPDRVNTEAFF.

The J gene is TRBJ2-1, the V gene TRBV11-2; 8 positions agree with TRBD2. CDR3 length: 16 amino acids. Germline CDR1 is SGHAT and CDR2 is FQNNGV. V gave up 5 bases and J gave up 2 bases; unmatched junction bases: 8. The DNA of the CDR3 is TGTGCCAGCAGCCCCGCGGGAGGAGGGGCCTACAATGAGCAGTTCTTC. Its protein is CASSPAGGGAYNEQFF. Looking up the rest from reference TRBV11-2 and TRBJ2-1 gives the full variable domain: EAGVAQSPRYKIIEKRQSVAFWCNPISGHATLYWYQQILGQGPKLLIQFQNNGVVDDSQLPKDRFSAERLKGVDSTLKIQPAKLEDSAVYLCASSPAGGGAYNEQFFGPGTRLTVL.

The chain is built from TRBV25-1 and TRBJ2-7, with 11 bases aligning to TRBD1. The CDR3 is 16 amino acids. Germline CDR1 and CDR2: MGHDK and SYGVNS. Trimming took 1 base from V and 3 from J; bases not matched to a gene: 5. The CDR3 nucleotides read TGTGCCAGCAGTGAATGGGCGGGGACAGGGGGCTACGAGCAGTACTTC. Its protein is CASSEWAGTGGYEQYF.

This clone has a handful of counts. V gene TRBV6-5 combines with J gene TRBJ1-2; D may be TRBD1 (5 bases). Looked up from germline, CDR1 is MNHEY and CDR2 is SVGAGI. V was clipped by 7 bases and J by 3 bases, with 12 bases between them. The CDR3 totals 13 residues. The CDR3 region is CASKEGLYYGYTF. CDR3 bases: TGTGCCAGCAAAGAGGGACTGTACTATGGCTACACCTTC.

The chain uses TRBV7-9 and TRBJ1-2, with D possibly being TRBD1 (5 bases). The V end lost 4 bases, the J end lost 6 bases, and 15 bases lay between the germline ends. The CDR3 is 14 amino acids. Germline loops: CDR1 SEHNR, CDR2 FQNEAQ (reference sequence). The CDR3 loop reads CASSYGGQGHGYTF. CDR3 coding DNA: TGTGCCAGCAGCTACGGAGGGCAGGGACATGGCTACACCTTC.

The chain joins TRBV15 to TRBJ1-4, with D uncertain. The germline gives CDR1 LNHNV, CDR2 YYDKDF (reference sequence). Trimming pared 8 bases from V and 2 bases from J, leaving 9 bases between. The CDR3 is made up of 13 amino acids. The CDR3 here is CATGEDTNEKLFF. CDR3 coding DNA: TGTGCCACCGGGGAGGACACTAATGAAAAACTGTTTTTT.

The chain couples TRBV5-5 to TRBJ2-7, with TRBD1 matching 7 bases. This CDR3 has 12 residues. Germline CDR1 and CDR2: SGHKS and YYEKEE (reference sequence). V shed 3 bases and J 5 bases; nucleotides not matched to a gene: 2. DNA of the CDR3: TGTGCCAGCAGCTGGGACAGCAACGAGCAGTACTTC. As protein: CASSWDSNEQYF.

This chain uses TRBV28 with TRBJ2-7; D is ambiguous. Per germline, CDR1 MDHEN and CDR2 SYDVKM. CDR3 length equals 14 residues. V lost 7 bases and J lost 5, with 18 bases in between. This chain's CDR3 is CASTPGLNPHEQYF. CDR3 DNA sequence: TGTGCCAGCACCCCGGGCTTGAATCCCCACGAGCAGTACTTC.

The chain joins TRBV28 to TRBJ2-3; D is undetermined. Germline CDR1 is MDHEN and CDR2 is SYDVKM. V gave up 3 bases and J gave up 4 bases, with 8 bases separating them. The CDR3 contains 13 residues. CDR3 protein: CASSFGLSDTQYF. CDR3 bases: TGTGCCAGCAGTTTCGGTTTATCAGATACGCAGTATTTT. Combining the CDR3 with reference TRBV28 and TRBJ2-3 gives the whole variable domain DVKVTQSSRYLVKRTGEKVFLECVQDMDHENMFWYRQDPGLGLRLIYFSYDVKMKEKGDIPEGYSVSREKKERFSLILESASTNQTSMYLCASSFGLSDTQYFGPGTRLTVL.

The chain has TRBV29-1 and TRBJ1-2, with 10 bases matching TRBD1. Germline trimming cut 4 bases from V and 8 bases from J; bases unmatched to any gene: 10. There are 14 residues in the CDR3. Germline V gives CDR1 SQVTM, CDR2 ANQGSEA. Here the CDR3 reads CSVGAGTGVKGYTF. CDR3 nucleotides: TGCAGCGTTGGAGCCGGGACAGGGGTTAAAGGCTACACCTTC.

This clone was found many times. The chain employs TRBV2 and TRBJ2-5; possibly TRBD2 for D (5 bases). The germline gives CDR1 SNHLY, CDR2 FYNNEI. The germline V and J ends were trimmed by 7 bases and 5 bases, with 5 bases remaining between them. The CDR3 length is 10 residues. CDR3 sequence (DNA): TGTGCCAGCACGGGGGAGACCCAGTACTTC. It encodes CASTGETQYF.

This clone occurred once. V is TRBV19 and J is TRBJ2-3, with 7 positions matching TRBD1. V trimming: 4 bases; J trimming: 1 base; junction bases outside the gene matches: 5. The germline CDR1 and CDR2 sequences are LNHDA and SQIVND (reference sequence). The CDR3 length is 15 residues. As DNA, the CDR3 is TGTGCCAGTAGTACACAGGGGATCGGCACAGATACGCAGTATTTT. This translates into CASSTQGIGTDTQYF.

The CDR3 DNA is TGTGCCAGCTCACCCACTCCAGATACGCAGTATTTT. It encodes CASSPTPDTQYF. V gene TRBV18 combines with J gene TRBJ2-3; the D is unclear. With 3 bases removed from V and 4 bases from J, the gap between germline ends came to 5 bases. This CDR3 region has 12 residues. Germline V gives CDR1 KGHSH, CDR2 LQKENI.

This clone was counted between two and nine times. The gene calls are TRBV4-1 and TRBJ2-3, with D unresolved. Germline V gene lookup returns CDR1 MGHRA and CDR2 YSYEKL. V lost 1 base and J lost 6, with 8 bases in between. The CDR3 has 13 residues. CDR3 sequence (DNA): TGCGCCAGCAGCCAAGGATTCGAGGATACGCAGTATTTT. This sequence encodes CASSQGFEDTQYF.

The rearrangement uses TRBV5-5 and TRBJ1-2; D unresolved. CDR1 and CDR2 (germline): SGHKS, YYEKEE (reference sequence). This CDR3 contains 17 residues. V dropped 0 bases and J dropped 4 bases, with 19 bases sitting between them. CDR3 DNA: TGTGCCAGCAGCTTGGTCCCGGGCCCGGAAAGCGGCTATGGCTACACCTTC. The encoded protein is CASSLVPGPESGYGYTF.